The 12 T cell receptor beta chains reported below all come from one sample, sequenced in a study of T cells in Graves' hyperthyroidism and ophthalmopathy. TCR beta CDR3 regions were amplified from RNA. During a first-round RT-PCR of the TCR CDR3, the HTBI primer set was used. Each CDR3 protein is one row after TCRdb ran MiXCR on the multiplex PCR reads. Of roughly 530,000 distinct CDR3 sequences in the sample, 15% to 20% are singletons; the top ten hold 15% to 20%. The specimen sequenced was blood. These receptors were obtained from a woman aged 18-29 years with Graves' ophthalmopathy.

This clonotype was recorded many times. This chain links TRBV2 with TRBJ2-2; TRBD2 aligns across 10 bases. Germline assignment: CDR1 SNHLY and CDR2 FYNNEI. The CDR3 is 15 amino acids. Germline trimming cut 2 bases from V and 6 bases from J; bases unmatched to any gene: 3. The chain's CDR3 is CASSELSGGAGELFF. The DNA for the CDR3 is TGTGCCAGCAGTGAATTGAGCGGGGGGGCCGGGGAGCTGTTTTTT.

The chain links TRBV7-2 to TRBJ2-2; 7 bases are a match to TRBD2. J lost 4 bases, V lost 6 bases, and 5 bases had no gene match. Germline values: CDR1 SGHTA, CDR2 FQGNSA. The CDR3 consists of 14 residues. The CDR3 bases are TGTGCCAGCAGGAGTCTAGCGGCCACCGGGGAGCTGTTTTTT. It yields the protein CASRSLAATGELFF.

This clonotype was found many times. The chain combines TRBV20-1 with TRBJ2-3; D gene ambiguous. Germline CDR1 and CDR2: DFQATT and SNEGSKA (reference sequence). This CDR3 has 14 residues. V dropped 2 bases and J dropped 3 bases, with 12 bases sitting between them. The CDR3 bases are TGCAGTGCTAGAAGGGCTCGGTCGACAGATACGCAGTATTTT. It yields the protein CSARRARSTDTQYF.

CDR3 nucleotide sequence: TGTGCCTGGAAAATGGCATATAATTCACCCCTCCACTTT. It yields the protein CAWKMAYNSPLHF. The chain is built from TRBV30 and TRBJ1-6; D unclear. Trimming took 4 bases from V and 4 from J, leaving 8 bases between them. In germline, CDR1 is GTSNPN, CDR2 SVGIG (reference sequence). The CDR3 consists of 13 residues.

This clonotype was seen a few times. CDR3 sequence (DNA): TGTGCCAGCAGCGCCCCTGACAGCTCCTACAATGAGCAGTTCTTC. This codes for CASSAPDSSYNEQFF. The J gene is TRBJ2-1, the V gene TRBV7-3; weak D call: TRBD1 (5 bases). The CDR3 extends over 15 amino acids. CDR1 and CDR2 (germline): SGHTA, FQGTGA. Trimming took 5 bases from V and 0 from J, leaving 11 bases between them.

The table lists this clonotype with many counts. V is TRBV18 and J is TRBJ2-3; D is possibly TRBD2 (5 bases). Looked up from germline, CDR1 is KGHSH and CDR2 is LQKENI. The CDR3 is made up of 13 amino acids. The V and J ends lost 1 base and 4 bases respectively, with 6 bases between them. CDR3 coding DNA: TGTGCCAGCTCACCACAGGGAGCAGATACGCAGTATTTT. This codes for CASSPQGADTQYF.

This clonotype was counted only a few times. The chain has TRBV6-1 and TRBJ2-3; TRBD2 is a possible D gene (6 bases). V lost 6 bases and J lost 2, with 15 bases in between. This CDR3 is built from 15 residues. Germline CDR1 and CDR2: MNHNS and SASEGT. The CDR3: CASSRLVPFTDTQYF. The CDR3 coding sequence is TGTGCCAGCAGCAGACTAGTGCCATTCACAGATACGCAGTATTTT.

This rearrangement joins TRBV19 to TRBJ2-1, with a possible D match to TRBD1 (5 bases). Germline CDR1 reads LNHDA; CDR2 reads SQIVND (reference sequence). The CDR3 loop spans 15 amino acids. The V end was cut by 5 bases, the J end by 3 bases, with 14 bases between. As DNA, the CDR3 is TGTGCCAGTAGTCCCAACAGAGACAGCTACAATGAGCAGTTCTTC. It specifies CASSPNRDSYNEQFF.

This chain joins TRBV19 and TRBJ2-1; no clear D gene. The CDR3 is 15 amino acids. Germline V CDR1 and CDR2: LNHDA, SQIVND (reference sequence). The V and J ends lost 6 bases and 3 bases respectively, with 15 bases between them. DNA of the CDR3: TGTGCCAGTAGGGATTTTCCGCCAATCTACAATGAGCAGTTCTTC. As protein: CASRDFPPIYNEQFF.

This clonotype was observed many times. V and J are TRBV5-6 and TRBJ1-1, with D possibly matching TRBD1 (5 bases). Trimming shortened V by 4 bases and J by 0 bases, and 13 bases separated the two germline ends. Germline CDR1 and CDR2: SGHDT and YYEEEE. The CDR3 runs to 15 residues. The CDR3 is CASSPGGTLNTEAFF. The DNA for the CDR3 is TGTGCCAGCAGCCCTGGAGGGACGTTGAACACTGAAGCTTTCTTT.

This clonotype was seen ten or more times. The chain has TRBV4-3 and TRBJ2-1; D perhaps matches TRBD2 (5 bases). This CDR3 is built from 15 residues. Trimming pared 4 bases from V and 0 bases from J, leaving 10 bases between. CDR1 and CDR2 (germline): LGHNA, YSLEER. CDR3 DNA sequence: TGCGCCAGCAGCCTCAGCGGCCCCTCCTACAATGAGCAGTTCTTC. Translation: CASSLSGPSYNEQFF.

Many counts were recorded for this clonotype. The genes are TRBV4-1 and TRBJ1-5; no firm D call. Trimming took off 1 base at V and 4 bases at J, with 8 bases between the two ends. Germline assignment: CDR1 MGHRA and CDR2 YSYEKL. The CDR3 runs to 14 residues. The CDR3 protein is CASSQVRQNQPQHF. Here the CDR3 DNA reads TGCGCCAGCAGCCAAGTCCGGCAAAATCAGCCCCAGCATTTT.